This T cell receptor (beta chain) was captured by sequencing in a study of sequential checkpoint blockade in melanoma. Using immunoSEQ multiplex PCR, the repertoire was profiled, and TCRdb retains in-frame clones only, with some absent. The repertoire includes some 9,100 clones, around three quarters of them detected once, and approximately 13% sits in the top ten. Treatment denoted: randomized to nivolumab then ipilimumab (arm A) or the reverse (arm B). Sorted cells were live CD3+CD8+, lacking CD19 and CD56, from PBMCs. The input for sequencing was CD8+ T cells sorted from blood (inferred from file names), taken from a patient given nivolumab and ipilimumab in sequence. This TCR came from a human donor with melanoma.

The CDR3 DNA reads as TGTGCCAGCAGCGACCATCCAGCGAAAGCTTTCTTT. Its protein product is CASSDHPAKAFF. The chain carries TRBV9 and TRBJ1-1; D gene ambiguous. This CDR3 comprises 12 residues. Germline CDR1 SGDLS, CDR2 YYNGEE. Trimming removed 3 bases at V and 9 bases at J, with 12 bases between.